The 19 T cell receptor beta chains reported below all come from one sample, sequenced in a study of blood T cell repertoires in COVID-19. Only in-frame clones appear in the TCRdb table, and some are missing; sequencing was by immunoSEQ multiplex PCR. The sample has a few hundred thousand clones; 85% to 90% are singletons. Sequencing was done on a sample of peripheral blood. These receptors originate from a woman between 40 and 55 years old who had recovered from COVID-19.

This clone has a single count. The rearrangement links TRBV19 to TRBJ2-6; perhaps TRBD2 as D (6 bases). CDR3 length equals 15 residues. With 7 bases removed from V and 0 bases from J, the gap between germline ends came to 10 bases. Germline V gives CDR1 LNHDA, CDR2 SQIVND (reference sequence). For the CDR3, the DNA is TGTGCCAGTAACCTCGGGGGCTCTGGGGCCAACGTCCTGACTTTC. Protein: CASNLGGSGANVLTF.

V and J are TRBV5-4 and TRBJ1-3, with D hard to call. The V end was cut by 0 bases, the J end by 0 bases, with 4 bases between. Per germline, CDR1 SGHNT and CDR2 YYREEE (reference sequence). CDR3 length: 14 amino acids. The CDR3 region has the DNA TGTGCCAGCAGCTTGGGCGGCTCTGGAAACACCATATATTTT. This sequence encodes CASSLGGSGNTIYF.

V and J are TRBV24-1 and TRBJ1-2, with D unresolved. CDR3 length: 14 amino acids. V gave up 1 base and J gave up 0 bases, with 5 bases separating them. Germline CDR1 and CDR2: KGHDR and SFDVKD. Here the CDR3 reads CATSDFGANYGYTF. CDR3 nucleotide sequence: TGTGCCACCAGTGATTTCGGGGCTAACTATGGCTACACCTTC.

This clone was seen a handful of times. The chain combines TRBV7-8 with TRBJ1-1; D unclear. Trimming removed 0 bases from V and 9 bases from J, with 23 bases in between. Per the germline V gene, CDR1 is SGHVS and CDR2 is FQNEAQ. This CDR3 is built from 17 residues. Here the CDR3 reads CASSLAAVRPPQSKAFF. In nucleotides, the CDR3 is TGTGCCAGCAGCTTAGCGGCTGTTCGTCCCCCACAATCAAAAGCTTTCTTT. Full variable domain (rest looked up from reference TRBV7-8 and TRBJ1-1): GAGVSQSPRYKVAKRGQDVALRCDPISGHVSLFWYQQALGQGPEFLTYFQNEAQLDKSGLPSDRFFAERPEGSVSTLKIQRTQQEDSAVYLCASSLAAVRPPQSKAFFGQGTRLTVV.

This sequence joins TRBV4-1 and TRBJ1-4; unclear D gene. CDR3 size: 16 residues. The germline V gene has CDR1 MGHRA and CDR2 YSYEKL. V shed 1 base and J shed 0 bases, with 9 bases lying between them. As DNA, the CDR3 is TGCGCCAGCAGCCAAGTCCCAGGATCAACTAATGAAAAACTGTTTTTT. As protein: CASSQVPGSTNEKLFF.

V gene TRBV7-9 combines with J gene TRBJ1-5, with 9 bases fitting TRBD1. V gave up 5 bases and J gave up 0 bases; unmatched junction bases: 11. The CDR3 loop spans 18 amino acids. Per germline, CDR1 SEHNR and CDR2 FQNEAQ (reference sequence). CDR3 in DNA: TGTGCCAGCAGCAGAGGGACAGGGACCGGGTATAGCAATCAGCCCCAGCATTTT. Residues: CASSRGTGTGYSNQPQHF.

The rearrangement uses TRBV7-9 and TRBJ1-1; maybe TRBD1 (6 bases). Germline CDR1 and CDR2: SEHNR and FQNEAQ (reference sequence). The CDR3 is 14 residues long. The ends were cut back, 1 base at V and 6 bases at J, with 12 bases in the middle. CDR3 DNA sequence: TGTGCCAGCAGCTTAGGAGTTAGGGGGTCTGAAGCTTTCTTT. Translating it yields CASSLGVRGSEAFF.

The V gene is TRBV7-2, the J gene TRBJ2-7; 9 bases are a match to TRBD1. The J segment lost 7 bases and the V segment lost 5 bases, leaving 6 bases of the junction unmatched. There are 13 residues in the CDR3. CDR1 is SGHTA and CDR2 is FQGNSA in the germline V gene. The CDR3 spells CASSHGQGWEQYF. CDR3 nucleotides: TGTGCCAGCAGCCACGGACAGGGGTGGGAGCAGTACTTC.

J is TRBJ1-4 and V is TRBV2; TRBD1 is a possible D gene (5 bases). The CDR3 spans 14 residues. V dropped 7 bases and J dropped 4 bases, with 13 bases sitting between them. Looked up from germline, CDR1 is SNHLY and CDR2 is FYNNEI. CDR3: CASTTSGFNEKLFF. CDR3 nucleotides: TGTGCCAGCACCACGTCAGGGTTTAATGAAAAACTGTTTTTT.

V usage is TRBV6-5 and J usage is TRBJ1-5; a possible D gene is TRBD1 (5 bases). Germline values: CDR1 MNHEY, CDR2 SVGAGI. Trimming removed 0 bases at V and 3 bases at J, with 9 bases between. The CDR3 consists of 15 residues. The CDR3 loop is CASSYSGQLNQPQHF. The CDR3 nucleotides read TGTGCCAGCAGTTACTCGGGGCAGCTCAATCAGCCCCAGCATTTT.

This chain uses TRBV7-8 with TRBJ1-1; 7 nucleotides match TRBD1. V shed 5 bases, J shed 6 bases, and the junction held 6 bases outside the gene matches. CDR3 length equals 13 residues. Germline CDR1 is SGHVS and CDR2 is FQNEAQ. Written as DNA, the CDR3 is TGTGCCAGCAGCACTCGGACAGGAGCTGAAGCTTTCTTT. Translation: CASSTRTGAEAFF.

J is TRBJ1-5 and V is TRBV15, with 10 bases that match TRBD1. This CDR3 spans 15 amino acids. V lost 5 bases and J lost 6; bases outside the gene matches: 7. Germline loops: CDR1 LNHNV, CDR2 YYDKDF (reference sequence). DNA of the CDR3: TGTGCCACCAGCTCCGACAGGGGGCCGGGTCAGCCCCAGCATTTT. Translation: CATSSDRGPGQPQHF.

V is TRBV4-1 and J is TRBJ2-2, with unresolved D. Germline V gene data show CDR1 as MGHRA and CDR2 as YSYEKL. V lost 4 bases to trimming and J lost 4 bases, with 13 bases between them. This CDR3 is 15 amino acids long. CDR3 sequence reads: CASSLGAVATGELFF. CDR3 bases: TGCGCCAGCAGCCTCGGCGCGGTTGCCACCGGGGAGCTGTTTTTT.

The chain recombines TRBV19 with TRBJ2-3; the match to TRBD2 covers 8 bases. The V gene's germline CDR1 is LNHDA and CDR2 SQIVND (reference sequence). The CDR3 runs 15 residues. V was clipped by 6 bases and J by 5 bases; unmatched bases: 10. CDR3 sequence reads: CASSPFGGARDTQYF. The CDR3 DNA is TGTGCCAGTAGCCCCTTCGGGGGGGCGAGAGATACGCAGTATTTT.

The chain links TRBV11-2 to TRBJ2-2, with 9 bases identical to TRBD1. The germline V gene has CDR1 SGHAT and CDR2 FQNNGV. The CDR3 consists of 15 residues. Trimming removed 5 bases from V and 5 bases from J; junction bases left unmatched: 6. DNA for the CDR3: TGTGCCAGCAGCCACGGGACAGGGCGGACCGGGGAGCTGTTTTTT. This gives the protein CASSHGTGRTGELFF. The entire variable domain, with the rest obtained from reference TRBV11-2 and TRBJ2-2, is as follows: EAGVAQSPRYKIIEKRQSVAFWCNPISGHATLYWYQQILGQGPKLLIQFQNNGVVDDSQLPKDRFSAERLKGVDSTLKIQPAKLEDSAVYLCASSHGTGRTGELFFGEGSRLTVL.

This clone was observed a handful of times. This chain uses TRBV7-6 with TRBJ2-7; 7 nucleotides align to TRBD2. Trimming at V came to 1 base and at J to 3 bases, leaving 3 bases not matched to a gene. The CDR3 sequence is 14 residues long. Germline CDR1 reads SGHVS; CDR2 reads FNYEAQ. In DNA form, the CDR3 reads TGTGCCAGCAGCTTAGGCGGGAGTTGCTACGAGCAGTACGTC. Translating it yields CASSLGGSCYEQYV.

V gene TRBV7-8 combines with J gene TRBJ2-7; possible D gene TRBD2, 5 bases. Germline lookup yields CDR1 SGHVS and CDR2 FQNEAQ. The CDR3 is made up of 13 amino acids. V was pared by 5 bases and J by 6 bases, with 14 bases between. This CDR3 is CASSAGSTVEQYV. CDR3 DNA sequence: TGTGCCAGCAGCGCGGGCAGTACGGTCGAGCAGTACGTC.

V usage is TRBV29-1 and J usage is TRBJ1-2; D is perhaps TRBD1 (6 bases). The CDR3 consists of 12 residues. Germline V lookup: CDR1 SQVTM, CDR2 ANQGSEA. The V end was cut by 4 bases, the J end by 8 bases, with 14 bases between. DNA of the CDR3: TGCAGCGTTGGGGGGGGCGCAAAGGGCTACACCTTC. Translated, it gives CSVGGGAKGYTF.

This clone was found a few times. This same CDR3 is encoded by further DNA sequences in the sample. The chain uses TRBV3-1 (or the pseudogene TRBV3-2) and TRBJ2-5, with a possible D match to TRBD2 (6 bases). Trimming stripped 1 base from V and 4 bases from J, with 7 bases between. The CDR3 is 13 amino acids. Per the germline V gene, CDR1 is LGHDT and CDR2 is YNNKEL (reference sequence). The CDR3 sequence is CASSQGRGETQYF. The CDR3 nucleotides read TGTGCCAGCAGCCAAGGGAGGGGAGAGACCCAGTACTTC.